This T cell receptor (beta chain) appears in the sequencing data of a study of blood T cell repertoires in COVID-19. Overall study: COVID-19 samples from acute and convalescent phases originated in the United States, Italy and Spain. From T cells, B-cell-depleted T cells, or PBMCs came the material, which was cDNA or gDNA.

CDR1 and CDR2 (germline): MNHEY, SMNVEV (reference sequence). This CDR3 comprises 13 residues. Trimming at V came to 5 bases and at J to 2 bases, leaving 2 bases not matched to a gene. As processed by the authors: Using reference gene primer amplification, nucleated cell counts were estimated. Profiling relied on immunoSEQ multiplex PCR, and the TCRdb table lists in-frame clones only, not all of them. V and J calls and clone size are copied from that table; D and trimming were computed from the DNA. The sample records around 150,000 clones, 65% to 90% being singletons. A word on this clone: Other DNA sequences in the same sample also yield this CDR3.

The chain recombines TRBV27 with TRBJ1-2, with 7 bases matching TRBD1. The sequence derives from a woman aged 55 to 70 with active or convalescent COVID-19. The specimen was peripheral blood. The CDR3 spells CASSPQGNYGYTF. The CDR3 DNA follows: TGTGCCAGCAGTCCACAGGGGAACTATGGCTACACCTTC.